Given below is one TCR beta chain in context. This specimen comes from a study of tumour-infiltrating T cells in Burkitt lymphoma. TCRdb's copy holds only in-frame clones and misses some; the assay was immunoSEQ multiplex PCR. The sample shows 15,000 to 20,000 clones, just under 80% of them seen only once. Trimming removed 0 bases at V and 7 bases at J, with 12 bases between. The CDR3 is 14 amino acids. The germline V gene has CDR1 SGHDN and CDR2 FVKESK. This TCR was recovered from a human donor with diffuse large B-cell lymphoma. The sequencing input was tumor tissue. The rearrangement joins TRBV14 to TRBJ2-5, with D perhaps matching TRBD1 (6 bases). The CDR3 loop is CASSQERTAGTQYF. CDR3 DNA: TGTGCCAGCAGCCAAGAACGGACAGCTGGGACCCAGTACTTC.